What follows describes a single T cell receptor beta chain. Its binding antigen is unknown. This may be a read error: a much more frequent sequence differs by one nucleotide. The data belong to a study of Graves' ophthalmopathy and Graves' hyperthyroidism (dated 2018 in TCRdb). The study in broad terms: Peripheral blood was collected before any treatment was given, at the time of initial diagnosis. In total, approximately 140 blood samples were TCR-sequenced: fewer than 50 ophthalmopathy, 75 hyperthyroidism and approximately 17 hyperthyroidism-to-ophthalmopathy patients. In more than five hyperthyroidism patients, T-cell repertoires of thyroid tissue and blood were compared. An independent validation cohort comprised under 20 hyperthyroidism patients and 15 to 17 patients who later progressed from hyperthyroidism to ophthalmopathy. After sampling, hyperthyroidism patients received methimazole starting at 30 mg daily, and ophthalmopathy patients received high-dose intravenous methylprednisolone. To explore V-J signatures that separate ophthalmopathy from hyperthyroidism, a discovery set of about 98 patients was enrolled, consisting of about 45 with ophthalmopathy and some 59 with stable hyperthyroidism. TCR beta repertoire signatures were used to distinguish Graves' ophthalmopathy from Graves' hyperthyroidism and to predict progression to ophthalmopathy.

Broad study findings and their caveats: Sample size was not statistically predetermined, and group allocation was not concealed from the investigators. Among expanded thyroid clonotypes with frequency above 0.001, most also showed up in blood, which suggests that blood repertoires may reflect the thyroid immune response. In validation, the model predicted ophthalmopathy progression with more than 55% sensitivity and roughly 78% specificity; roughly eleven predicted patients were CT-confirmed with GO in a median of approximately 6.5 months. Ophthalmopathy was separated from stable hyperthyroidism by the 13-signature model with around 89% sensitivity and around 81% specificity in cross-validation and with 80%/75% in the test set.

The ophthalmopathy patients had moderately to severely active disease, with a Clinical Activity Score of 3 or higher, a NOSPECS grade of 4 or higher, and a disease duration of less than 3 months. Patients were excluded if they had other autoimmune diseases, uncontrolled infections, pregnancy or lactation. Diagnosis was based on clinical symptoms, serum thyroxine, TRAb, thyroid ultrasound and orbital computed tomography. Using Ficoll-Paque density gradient centrifugation, PBMCs were isolated from 10 ml of fresh peripheral blood. Total RNA was extracted with Trizol reagent and quality-checked on an Agilent 2100 Bioanalyzer. For repertoire sequencing, the TCR beta CDR3 regions were amplified from RNA transcripts. HTBI primers and the Qiagen OneStep RT-PCR kit were used in a first-round RT-PCR, which was followed by a second-round multiplex PCR, size selection and purification. Libraries were sequenced paired-end with 100 bp reads on an Illumina HiSeq2000. The study's own analysis went as follows. SOAPnuke was used to process the reads, removing any read that contained adapters or uncalled bases, had a mean Phred below 15, or lacked an exact match to the constant primer or identifier. High-quality paired reads were merged with COPE v1.2.5. Each unique nucleotide sequence was treated as a clonotype, and MiTCR v1.1 was used to align the clonotypes to the IMGT TRB V, D and J references. The analysis was limited to V-J combinations with a frequency above 0.0001, which together covered 98% to 99.2% of repertoires. A TCR clonal expansion and chaos score per V-J combination was defined as the ratio of F50 clonal expansion to chaos observed in the TCRdist matrix. Welch's t-statistics and random forest were used to reduce features to 13 V-J combinations, which were fed into a naive Bayes classifier. The Morisita-Horn index was used to measure how similar the thyroid and blood repertoires were. The public sequencing data were trimmed at Q25 with fastp and processed into clonotypes with MiXCR by TCRdb, which kept only in-frame beta chains. Rows with one shared CDR3 protein collapse into an entry with the most common genes and DNA. For this entry, the V and J calls and clone size follow TCRdb and not the study's own pipeline. A total of hundreds of thousands of distinct CDR3 sequences appear in this sample, 40% of them only once. Around 40% of the sample comes from the top ten.

Taken from the germline V gene (reference sequence), the CDR1 and CDR2 loops are SEHNR and FQNEAQ. Including cysteine and phenylalanine, the CDR3 has 15 amino acids. Of all the DNA, just the CDR3 is kept, 45 bases in frame from base 1. The sequence derives from an adult man with Graves' ophthalmopathy. The material sequenced was peripheral blood. The chain was built from TRBV7-9 and TRBJ2-7; the D segment could be TRBD2, given 6 matching bases. Read as DNA, the sequence is TGTGTCAGCAGCTTAGCGTCCGGGAGTGCCTACGAGCAGTACTTC. It is translated as CVSSLASGSAYEQYF.